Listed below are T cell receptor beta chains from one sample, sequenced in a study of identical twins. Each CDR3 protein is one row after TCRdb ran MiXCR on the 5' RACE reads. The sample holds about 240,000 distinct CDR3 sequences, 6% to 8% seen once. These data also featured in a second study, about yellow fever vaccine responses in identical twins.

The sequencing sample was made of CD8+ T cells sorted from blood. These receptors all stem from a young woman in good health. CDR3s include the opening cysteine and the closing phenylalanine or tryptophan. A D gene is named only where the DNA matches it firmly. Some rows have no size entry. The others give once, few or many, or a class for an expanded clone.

CDR3aa: CASSLASGLAAEQYF
CDR3nt: TGTGCCAGCAGCCTGGCCTCGGGACTAGCCGCCGAGCAGTACTTC
d_gene: TRBD2
abundance: NA
v_gene: TRBV9
j_gene: TRBJ2-7

CDR3aa: CASSLWAKASGGAFFDDEQFF
CDR3nt: TGTGCCAGCAGCTTATGGGCTAAGGCTAGCGGGGGGGCGTTTTTTGACGATGAGCAGTTCTTC
d_gene: TRBD2
abundance: few
v_gene: TRBV7-2
j_gene: TRBJ2-1

CDR3aa: CASSSGGGSTYEQYF
CDR3nt: TGTGCCAGCAGCTCCGGGGGTGGTTCCACCTACGAGCAGTACTTC
d_gene: NA
abundance: NA
v_gene: TRBV5-6
j_gene: TRBJ2-7

CDR3aa: CASSYSRTGDPTSTDTQYF
CDR3nt: TGTGCCAGCAGTTACTCCCGGACAGGTGACCCAACTAGCACAGATACGCAGTATTTT
d_gene: TRBD1
abundance: NA
v_gene: TRBV6-5
j_gene: TRBJ2-3

CDR3aa: CASSAPGTGTDTQYF
CDR3nt: TGTGCCAGCAGCGCTCCCGGGACGGGCACAGATACGCAGTATTTT
d_gene: NA
abundance: NA
v_gene: TRBV7-8
j_gene: TRBJ2-3

CDR3aa: CASSEGQGGANGNQPQHF
CDR3nt: TGTGCCAGCAGTGAAGGACAGGGGGGAGCTAACGGCAATCAGCCCCAGCATTTT
d_gene: TRBD1
abundance: many
v_gene: TRBV12-3/TRBV12-4
j_gene: TRBJ1-5

CDR3aa: CSARLDGGDTQYF
CDR3nt: TGCAGTGCTAGACTCGATGGCGGAGATACGCAGTATTTT
d_gene: NA
abundance: NA
v_gene: TRBV20-1
j_gene: TRBJ2-3

CDR3aa: CASSWGLAEYNEQFF
CDR3nt: TGTGCCAGCAGCTGGGGACTAGCGGAATACAATGAGCAGTTCTTC
d_gene: TRBD2
abundance: NA
v_gene: TRBV11-3
j_gene: TRBJ2-1

CDR3aa: CASSLRGGTSGRDEQFF
CDR3nt: TGTGCCAGCAGCCTTAGAGGTGGGACTAGCGGGAGGGATGAGCAGTTCTTC
d_gene: TRBD2
abundance: few
v_gene: TRBV11-2
j_gene: TRBJ2-1

CDR3aa: CASTTPGGFEQFF
CDR3nt: TGTGCCAGCACCACCCCGGGAGGGTTTGAGCAGTTCTTC
d_gene: TRBD2
abundance: NA
v_gene: TRBV6-1
j_gene: TRBJ2-1

CDR3aa: CASSLQAHRSYNEQFF
CDR3nt: TGTGCCAGCAGCTTACAAGCGCACCGATCCTACAATGAGCAGTTCTTC
d_gene: NA
abundance: many
v_gene: TRBV7-9
j_gene: TRBJ2-1

CDR3aa: CASRISVSSYNEQFF
CDR3nt: TGTGCCAGCAGAATTAGCGTAAGCTCCTACAATGAGCAGTTCTTC
d_gene: NA
abundance: few
v_gene: TRBV6-1
j_gene: TRBJ2-1

CDR3aa: CASTTGGRELFF
CDR3nt: TGTGCCAGCACCACTGGGGGGAGGGAGCTGTTTTTT
d_gene: NA
abundance: few
v_gene: TRBV12-3/TRBV12-4
j_gene: TRBJ2-2

CDR3aa: CAISESLAGGPGDNEQFF
CDR3nt: TGTGCCATCAGTGAGTCCCTAGCGGGAGGGCCAGGGGACAATGAGCAGTTCTTC
d_gene: TRBD2
abundance: many
v_gene: TRBV10-3
j_gene: TRBJ2-1

CDR3aa: CASRTNSEQYF
CDR3nt: TGTGCCAGCAGAACTAACTCCGAGCAGTACTTC
d_gene: NA
abundance: few
v_gene: TRBV28
j_gene: TRBJ2-7

CDR3aa: CASGLTGEWATDTQYF
CDR3nt: TGCGCCAGCGGACTGACAGGGGAATGGGCCACAGATACGCAGTATTTT
d_gene: TRBD1
abundance: NA
v_gene: TRBV5-1
j_gene: TRBJ2-3

CDR3aa: CASSLVVAGVWNEQFF
CDR3nt: TGTGCCAGCAGTTTAGTTGTAGCGGGAGTCTGGAATGAGCAGTTCTTC
d_gene: TRBD2
abundance: few
v_gene: TRBV12-3/TRBV12-4
j_gene: TRBJ2-1

CDR3aa: CASSFAGGVDTQYF
CDR3nt: TGTGCCAGCAGCTTTGCAGGGGGCGTTGATACGCAGTATTTT
d_gene: TRBD1
abundance: many
v_gene: TRBV7-9
j_gene: TRBJ2-3

CDR3aa: CASSQDVLGNEQFF
CDR3nt: TGTGCCAGCAGCCAAGATGTTTTGGGAAATGAGCAGTTCTTC
d_gene: NA
abundance: many
v_gene: TRBV4-2
j_gene: TRBJ2-1

CDR3aa: CASSITGATQYF
CDR3nt: TGTGCCAGCAGCATAACGGGAGCTACGCAGTATTTT
d_gene: NA
abundance: NA
v_gene: TRBV6-2/TRBV6-3
j_gene: TRBJ2-3

CDR3aa: CSANWLREGLYNEQFF
CDR3nt: TGCAGTGCTAATTGGCTGCGGGAGGGCCTCTACAATGAGCAGTTCTTC
d_gene: TRBD2
abundance: few
v_gene: TRBV20-1
j_gene: TRBJ2-1

CDR3aa: CASSLAPGQNTEAFF
CDR3nt: TGTGCCAGCAGCTTAGCCCCAGGACAAAATACTGAAGCTTTCTTT
d_gene: NA
abundance: few
v_gene: TRBV7-8
j_gene: TRBJ1-1

CDR3aa: CASSLYSHGYNEQFF
CDR3nt: TGTGCCAGCAGTTTATACAGTCATGGCTACAATGAGCAGTTCTTC
d_gene: NA
abundance: few
v_gene: TRBV12-3/TRBV12-4
j_gene: TRBJ2-1

CDR3aa: CASSQKSSGNEQFF
CDR3nt: TGTGCCAGCAGCCAAAAATCGAGCGGCAATGAGCAGTTCTTC
d_gene: NA
abundance: many
v_gene: TRBV3-1
j_gene: TRBJ2-1

CDR3aa: CASSSFSSYEQYF
CDR3nt: TGTGCCAGCAGTAGTTTTAGCTCCTACGAGCAGTACTTC
d_gene: NA
abundance: many
v_gene: TRBV12-3/TRBV12-4
j_gene: TRBJ2-7

CDR3aa: CASSQDWGEQYF
CDR3nt: TGCGCCAGCAGCCAAGATTGGGGCGAGCAGTACTTC
d_gene: NA
abundance: many
v_gene: TRBV4-1
j_gene: TRBJ2-7

CDR3aa: CASSQRDREQETQYF
CDR3nt: TGCGCCAGCAGCCAACGGGACAGGGAACAAGAGACCCAGTACTTC
d_gene: TRBD1
abundance: NA
v_gene: TRBV4-1
j_gene: TRBJ2-5

CDR3aa: CASSTYGLAGGPDGELFF
CDR3nt: TGCGCCAGCAGCACCTATGGACTAGCGGGGGGGCCCGACGGGGAGCTGTTTTTT
d_gene: TRBD2
abundance: NA
v_gene: TRBV5-1
j_gene: TRBJ2-2

CDR3aa: CASSRGTGSYNEQFF
CDR3nt: TGTGCCAGCAGCCGGGGGACCGGCTCCTACAATGAGCAGTTCTTC
d_gene: NA
abundance: few
v_gene: TRBV13
j_gene: TRBJ2-1

CDR3aa: CSVEPRGEDQETQYF
CDR3nt: TGCAGCGTTGAACCTAGAGGGGAGGACCAAGAGACCCAGTACTTC
d_gene: NA
abundance: many
v_gene: TRBV29-1
j_gene: TRBJ2-5

CDR3aa: CSASRASGADTQYF
CDR3nt: TGCAGTGCTAGCCGGGCTAGCGGGGCAGATACGCAGTATTTT
d_gene: TRBD2
abundance: few
v_gene: TRBV20-1
j_gene: TRBJ2-3

CDR3aa: CASSRPGLAANTGELFF
CDR3nt: TGTGCCAGCAGCCGGCCGGGACTAGCGGCGAACACCGGGGAGCTGTTTTTT
d_gene: TRBD2
abundance: few
v_gene: TRBV7-2
j_gene: TRBJ2-2

CDR3aa: CASSPLGQGSSYEQYF
CDR3nt: TGTGCCAGCAGCCCTCTGGGACAGGGAAGCTCCTACGAGCAGTACTTC
d_gene: TRBD1
abundance: NA
v_gene: TRBV7-9
j_gene: TRBJ2-7

CDR3aa: CASSLYDRGGELFF
CDR3nt: TGTGCCAGCAGTTTATATGACAGGGGAGGGGAGCTGTTTTTT
d_gene: TRBD1
abundance: many
v_gene: TRBV28
j_gene: TRBJ2-2

CDR3aa: CASTATGNGYTF
CDR3nt: TGTGCCAGCACAGCGACGGGGAATGGCTACACCTTC
d_gene: NA
abundance: few
v_gene: TRBV2
j_gene: TRBJ1-2

CDR3aa: CASSQEIAGGPDNEQFF
CDR3nt: TGTGCCAGCAGCCAAGAAATAGCGGGAGGGCCAGACAATGAGCAGTTCTTC
d_gene: TRBD2
abundance: many
v_gene: TRBV3-1
j_gene: TRBJ2-1

CDR3aa: CASRLWGPENTEAFF
CDR3nt: TGTGCCAGCAGGTTGTGGGGGCCCGAGAACACTGAAGCTTTCTTT
d_gene: NA
abundance: NA
v_gene: TRBV11-2
j_gene: TRBJ1-1

CDR3aa: CASSLWAANYGYTF
CDR3nt: TGTGCCAGCAGTTTGTGGGCCGCTAACTATGGCTACACCTTC
d_gene: NA
abundance: many
v_gene: TRBV12-3/TRBV12-4
j_gene: TRBJ1-2

CDR3aa: CASSVGTGWTGELFF
CDR3nt: TGTGCCAGCAGCGTAGGGACAGGGTGGACCGGGGAGCTGTTTTTT
d_gene: TRBD1
abundance: few
v_gene: TRBV5-6
j_gene: TRBJ2-2

CDR3aa: CASSPPPFGTRNYGYTF
CDR3nt: TGTGCCAGCAGTCCACCTCCCTTCGGGACTCGCAACTATGGCTACACCTTC
d_gene: NA
abundance: many
v_gene: TRBV27
j_gene: TRBJ1-2

CDR3aa: CASRPWGAKNIQYF
CDR3nt: TGTGCCAGCAGACCCTGGGGTGCCAAAAACATTCAGTACTTC
d_gene: NA
abundance: many
v_gene: TRBV27
j_gene: TRBJ2-4

CDR3aa: CASSPRTSEEVDTQYF
CDR3nt: TGTGCCAGCAGCCCGCGCACTAGCGAGGAGGTAGATACGCAGTATTTT
d_gene: TRBD2
abundance: NA
v_gene: TRBV7-9
j_gene: TRBJ2-3

CDR3aa: CASSHTGTGSTDTQYF
CDR3nt: TGTGCCAGCAGCCACACCGGGACAGGGAGCACAGATACGCAGTATTTT
d_gene: TRBD1
abundance: NA
v_gene: TRBV3-1
j_gene: TRBJ2-3

CDR3aa: CASSPLTSGGHTSTDTQYF
CDR3nt: TGCGCCAGCAGCCCGCTGACTAGCGGGGGCCATACTAGCACAGATACGCAGTATTTT
d_gene: TRBD2
abundance: few
v_gene: TRBV4-1
j_gene: TRBJ2-3

CDR3aa: CASRILLPGPNTGELFF
CDR3nt: TGTGCCAGCAGGATTCTCCTGCCAGGGCCGAACACCGGGGAGCTGTTTTTT
d_gene: NA
abundance: NA
v_gene: TRBV7-9
j_gene: TRBJ2-2

CDR3aa: CASTQGGLVYGYTF
CDR3nt: TGTGCCAGCACTCAAGGAGGTCTAGTCTATGGCTACACCTTC
d_gene: NA
abundance: few
v_gene: TRBV6-1
j_gene: TRBJ1-2

CDR3aa: CASSQTSGTDGNQPQHF
CDR3nt: TGTGCCAGCAGTCAGACGTCCGGGACAGATGGCAATCAGCCCCAGCATTTT
d_gene: TRBD1
abundance: many
v_gene: TRBV3-1
j_gene: TRBJ1-5

CDR3aa: CASSGGAKETQYF
CDR3nt: TGTGCCAGCAGCGGGGGAGCTAAAGAGACCCAGTACTTC
d_gene: NA
abundance: NA
v_gene: TRBV5-6
j_gene: TRBJ2-5